This T cell receptor (beta chain) originates from a study of regulatory T cells in long-lasting Graves disease. The germline V gene has CDR1 MNHNS and CDR2 SASEGT. The junction had 6 bases not matched to a gene; V was cut back by 6 bases and J by 1 base. The CDR3 is 14 residues long. Described time point: persistent/refractory GD, antithyroid drugs over 5 years with positive TRAb. PBMCs were the source of the RNA used for TCR sequencing. The authors drew patients from an endocrinology department in Xi'an, China. Each patient gave approximately 9.2 milliliters of EDTA-anticoagulated peripheral blood. Study observations and caveats: TRBV28, TRBJ1-2 and TRBJ2-5 emerged as the favored segments in persistent disease.

Points on this clonotype: Its antigen remains unknown.

For TCR beta, libraries came from iRepertoire HTBI primers and Arm-PCR of CDR3 regions. TCRdb independently ran MiXCR on the multiplex PCR reads; one entry per CDR3 protein. The table has some 420,000 distinct CDR3 sequences, approximately 22% seen once. This receptor was obtained from a female donor with Graves disease. This chain links TRBV6-1 with TRBJ2-7, with 7 bases lining up with TRBD2. The sample here was peripheral blood mononuclear cells (PBMCs), taken when the disease was refractory, from a patient treated with antithyroid drugs. The CDR3: CASSQGGWSYEQYF. CDR3 nucleotides: TGTGCCAGCAGCCAGGGAGGGTGGTCCTACGAGCAGTACTTC.